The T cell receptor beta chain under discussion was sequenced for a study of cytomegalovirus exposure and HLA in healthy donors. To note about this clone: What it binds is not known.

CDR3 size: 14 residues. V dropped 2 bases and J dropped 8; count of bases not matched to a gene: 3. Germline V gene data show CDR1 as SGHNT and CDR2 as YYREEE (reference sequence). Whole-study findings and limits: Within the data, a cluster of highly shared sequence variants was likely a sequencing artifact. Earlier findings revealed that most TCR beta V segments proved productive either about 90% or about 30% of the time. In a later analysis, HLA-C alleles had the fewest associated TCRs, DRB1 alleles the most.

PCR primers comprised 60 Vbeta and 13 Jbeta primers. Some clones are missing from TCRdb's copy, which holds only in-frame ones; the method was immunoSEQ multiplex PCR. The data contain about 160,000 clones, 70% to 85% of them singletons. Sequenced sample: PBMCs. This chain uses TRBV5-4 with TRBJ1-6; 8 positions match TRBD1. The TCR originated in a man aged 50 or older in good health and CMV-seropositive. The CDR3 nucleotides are TGTGCCAGCAGCTTCGACAGGGGAGATTCACCCCTCCACTTT. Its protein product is CASSFDRGDSPLHF.